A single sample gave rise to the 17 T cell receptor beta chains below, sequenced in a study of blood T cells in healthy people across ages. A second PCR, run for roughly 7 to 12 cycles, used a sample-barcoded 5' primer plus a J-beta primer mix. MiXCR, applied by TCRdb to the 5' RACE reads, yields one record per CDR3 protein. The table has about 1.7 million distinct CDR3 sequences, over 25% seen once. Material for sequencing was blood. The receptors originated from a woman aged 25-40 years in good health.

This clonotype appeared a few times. This CDR3 reads CSVPVWGDNTEAFF. The CDR3 DNA reads as TGCAGCGTCCCGGTGTGGGGGGATAACACTGAAGCTTTCTTT. The chain employs TRBV29-1 and TRBJ1-1; possibly TRBD1 for D (5 bases). The CDR3 consists of 14 residues. The V gene lost 6 bases and the J gene lost 2 bases, with 16 bases spanning the gap. CDR1 and CDR2 from the germline V gene are SQVTM and ANQGSEA. Full variable domain (missing parts from reference TRBV29-1 and TRBJ1-1): SAVISQKPSRDICQRGTSLTIQCQVDSQVTMMFWYRQQPGQSLTLIATANQGSEATYESGFVIDKFPISRPNLTFSTLTVSNMSPEDSSIYLCSVPVWGDNTEAFFGQGTRLTVV.

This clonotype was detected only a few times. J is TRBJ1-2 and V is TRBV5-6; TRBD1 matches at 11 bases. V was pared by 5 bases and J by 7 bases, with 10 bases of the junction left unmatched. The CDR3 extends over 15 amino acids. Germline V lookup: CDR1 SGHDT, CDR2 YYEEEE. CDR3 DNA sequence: TGTGCCAGCAGTGACCCTGGACAGGGGGCGGCTGGCTACACCTTC. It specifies CASSDPGQGAAGYTF. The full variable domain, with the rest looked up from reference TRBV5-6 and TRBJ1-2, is DAGVTQSPTHLIKTRGQQVTLRCSPKSGHDTVSWYQQALGQGPQFIFQYYEEEERQRGNFPDRFSGHQFPNYSSELNVNALLLGDSALYLCASSDPGQGAAGYTFGSGTRLTVV.

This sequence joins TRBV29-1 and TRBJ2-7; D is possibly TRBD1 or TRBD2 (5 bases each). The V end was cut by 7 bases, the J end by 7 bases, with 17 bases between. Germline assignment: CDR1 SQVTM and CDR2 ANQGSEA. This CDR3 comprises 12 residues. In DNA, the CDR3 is TGCAGCGGGGACGGACCGGGTGGAGAGCAGTACTTC. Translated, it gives CSGDGPGGEQYF.

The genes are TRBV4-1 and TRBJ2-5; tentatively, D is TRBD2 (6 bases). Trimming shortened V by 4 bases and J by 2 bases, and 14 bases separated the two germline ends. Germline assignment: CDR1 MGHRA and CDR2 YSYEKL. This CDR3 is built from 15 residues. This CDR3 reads CASSREVAAQETQYF. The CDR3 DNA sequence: TGCGCCAGCAGCCGGGAGGTGGCAGCTCAAGAGACCCAGTACTTC.

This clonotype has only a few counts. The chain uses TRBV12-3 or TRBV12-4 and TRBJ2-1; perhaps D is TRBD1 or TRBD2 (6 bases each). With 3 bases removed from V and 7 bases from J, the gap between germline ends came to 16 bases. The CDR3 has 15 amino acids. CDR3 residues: CASSLGASARNEQFF. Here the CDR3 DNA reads TGTGCCAGCAGTTTGGGGGCTAGCGCCAGAAATGAGCAGTTCTTC.

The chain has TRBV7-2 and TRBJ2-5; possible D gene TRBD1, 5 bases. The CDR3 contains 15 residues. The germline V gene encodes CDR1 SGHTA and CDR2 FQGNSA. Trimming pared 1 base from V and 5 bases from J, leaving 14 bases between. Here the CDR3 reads CASSLVSRARETQYF. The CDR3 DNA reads TGTGCCAGCAGCTTAGTGAGCAGGGCTCGGGAGACCCAGTACTTC.

CDR3 DNA sequence: TGCGCCAGCAGCTTGGAGCCCAACCCTTCCGAGCAGTACTTC. Translation: CASSLEPNPSEQYF. This chain uses TRBV5-1 with TRBJ2-4; D is unresolved. The DNA end lines up better with TRBJ2-7; the J call may be wrong. The CDR3 consists of 14 residues. Germline V gene lookup returns CDR1 SGHRS and CDR2 YFSETQ.

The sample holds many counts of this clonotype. DNA for the CDR3: TGTGCCGAGCCCAGGGGCCGAACCTACGAGCAGTACTTC. Encoded protein: CAEPRGRTYEQYF. The chain links TRBV6-4 to TRBJ2-7; TRBD1 might be the D (6 bases). V was pared by 11 bases and J by 2 bases, with 16 bases between. CDR3 length: 13 amino acids. Germline CDR1 MRHNA, CDR2 SNTAGT.

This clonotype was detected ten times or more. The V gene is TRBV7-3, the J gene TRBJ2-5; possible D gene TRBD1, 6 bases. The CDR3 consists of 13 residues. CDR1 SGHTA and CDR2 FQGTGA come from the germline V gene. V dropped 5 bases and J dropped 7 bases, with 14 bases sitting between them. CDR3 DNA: TGTGCCAGCAGCATCGGACCCAGGGGGACCCAGTACTTC. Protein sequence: CASSIGPRGTQYF.

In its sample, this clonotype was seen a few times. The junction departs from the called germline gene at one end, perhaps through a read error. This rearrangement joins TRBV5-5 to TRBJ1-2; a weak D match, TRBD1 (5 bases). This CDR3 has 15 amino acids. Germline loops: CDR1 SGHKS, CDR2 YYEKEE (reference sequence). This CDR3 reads CASNLEGLPTYGYTF. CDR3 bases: TGTGCCAGCAACTTGGAGGGACTACCGACCTATGGCTACACCTTC.

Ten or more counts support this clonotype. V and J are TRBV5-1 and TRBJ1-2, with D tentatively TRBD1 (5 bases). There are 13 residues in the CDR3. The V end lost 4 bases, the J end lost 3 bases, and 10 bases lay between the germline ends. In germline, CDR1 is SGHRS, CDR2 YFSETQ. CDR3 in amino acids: CASSPDSDYGYTF. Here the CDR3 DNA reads TGCGCCAGCAGCCCAGACAGTGACTATGGCTACACCTTC.

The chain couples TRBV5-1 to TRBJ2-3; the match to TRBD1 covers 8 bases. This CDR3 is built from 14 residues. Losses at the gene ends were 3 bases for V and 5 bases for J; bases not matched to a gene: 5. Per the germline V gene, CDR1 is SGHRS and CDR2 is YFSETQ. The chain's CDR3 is CASSYRTGLDTQYF. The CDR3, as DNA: TGCGCCAGCAGCTACCGGACAGGGTTAGATACGCAGTATTTT. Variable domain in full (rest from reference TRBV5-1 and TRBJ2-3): KAGVTQTPRYLIKTRGQQVTLSCSPISGHRSVSWYQQTPGQGLQFLFEYFSETQRNKGNFPGRFSGRQFSNSRSEMNVSTLELGDSALYLCASSYRTGLDTQYFGPGTRLTVL.

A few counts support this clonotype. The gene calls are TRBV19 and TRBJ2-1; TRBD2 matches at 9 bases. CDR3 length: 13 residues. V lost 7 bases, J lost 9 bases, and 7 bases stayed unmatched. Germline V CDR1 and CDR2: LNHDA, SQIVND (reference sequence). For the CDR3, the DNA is TGTGCCAGTAAGGGCGGGAGGGCCGGTGAGCAGTTCTTC. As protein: CASKGGRAGEQFF. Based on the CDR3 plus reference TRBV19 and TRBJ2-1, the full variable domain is DGGITQSPKYLFRKEGQNVTLSCEQNLNHDAMYWYRQDPGQGLRLIYYSQIVNDFQKGDIAEGYSVSREKKESFPLTVTSAQKNPTAFYLCASKGGRAGEQFFGPGTRLTVL.

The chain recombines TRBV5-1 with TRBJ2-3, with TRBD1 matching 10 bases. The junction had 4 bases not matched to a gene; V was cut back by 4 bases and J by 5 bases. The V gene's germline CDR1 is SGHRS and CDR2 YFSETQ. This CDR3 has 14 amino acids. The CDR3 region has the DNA TGCGCCAGCAGCGCGGGACAGGGGAGAGATACGCAGTATTTT. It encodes CASSAGQGRDTQYF. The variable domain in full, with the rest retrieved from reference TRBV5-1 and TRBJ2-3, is KAGVTQTPRYLIKTRGQQVTLSCSPISGHRSVSWYQQTPGQGLQFLFEYFSETQRNKGNFPGRFSGRQFSNSRSEMNVSTLELGDSALYLCASSAGQGRDTQYFGPGTRLTVL.

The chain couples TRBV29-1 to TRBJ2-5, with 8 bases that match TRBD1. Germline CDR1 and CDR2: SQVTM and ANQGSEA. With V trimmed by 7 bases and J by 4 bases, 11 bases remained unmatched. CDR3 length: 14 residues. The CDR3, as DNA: TGCAGCGGAGTGGACAGGGTCAAGAGAGAGACCCAGTACTTC. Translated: CSGVDRVKRETQYF.

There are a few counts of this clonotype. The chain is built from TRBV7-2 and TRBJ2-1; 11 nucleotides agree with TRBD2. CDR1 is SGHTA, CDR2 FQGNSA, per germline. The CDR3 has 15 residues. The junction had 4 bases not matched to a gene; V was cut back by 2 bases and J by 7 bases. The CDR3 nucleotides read TGTGCCAGCAGCTTACAGCGGACTAGCGGGAATGAGCAGTTCTTC. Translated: CASSLQRTSGNEQFF.

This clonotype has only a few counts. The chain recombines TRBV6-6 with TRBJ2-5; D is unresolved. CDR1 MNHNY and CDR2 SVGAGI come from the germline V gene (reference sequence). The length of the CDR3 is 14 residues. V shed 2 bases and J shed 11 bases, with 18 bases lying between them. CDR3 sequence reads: CASSYRTETLVQYF. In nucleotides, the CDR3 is TGTGCCAGCAGTTACAGGACGGAAACTTTGGTGCAGTACTTC.